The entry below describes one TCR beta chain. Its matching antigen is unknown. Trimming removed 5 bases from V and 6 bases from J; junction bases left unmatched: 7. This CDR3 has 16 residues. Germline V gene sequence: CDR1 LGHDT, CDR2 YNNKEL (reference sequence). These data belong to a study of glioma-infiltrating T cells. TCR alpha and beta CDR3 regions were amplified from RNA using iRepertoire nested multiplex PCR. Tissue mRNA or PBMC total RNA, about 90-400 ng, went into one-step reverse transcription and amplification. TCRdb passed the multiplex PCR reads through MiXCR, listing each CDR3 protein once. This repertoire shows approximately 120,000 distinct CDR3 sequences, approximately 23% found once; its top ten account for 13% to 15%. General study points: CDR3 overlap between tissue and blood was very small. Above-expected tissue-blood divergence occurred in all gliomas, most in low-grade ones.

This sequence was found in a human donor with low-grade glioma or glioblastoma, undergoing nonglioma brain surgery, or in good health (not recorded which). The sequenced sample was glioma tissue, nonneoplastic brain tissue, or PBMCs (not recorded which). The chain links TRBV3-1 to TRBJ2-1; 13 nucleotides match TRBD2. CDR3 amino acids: CASSWGGTSGTNEQFF. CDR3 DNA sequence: TGTGCCAGCAGCTGGGGCGGGACTAGCGGGACCAATGAGCAGTTCTTC.